A selection of T cell receptor beta chains follows, all from one sample in a study of shared clonotypes between healthy human individuals. Clones were sequenced by immunoSEQ multiplex PCR, and TCRdb holds only the in-frame ones, with some missing. The sample has roughly 2,000,000 clones; over 85% are singletons. Sequenced material: naive CD8+ T cells sorted from blood. The receptors originated from a man younger than 35 in good health. The CDR3 runs from the conserved cysteine through the conserved F or W. D genes are given only for firm matches. Only part of the rows carry a size: once, few, many, or a class if the clone is expanded.

>.|TRBV2|.|TRBJ2-3
CATPISTDTQYF
>.|TRBV27|.|TRBJ2-7
CASSWSSTYEQYF
>TRBD1|TRBV5-6|.|TRBJ2-7
CASSPDRGYEQYF
>TRBD2|TRBV7-9|.|TRBJ2-3
CASQRTSGTDTQYF
>.|TRBV4-1|.|TRBJ2-3
CASSLDQEDTQYF
>.|TRBV19|.|TRBJ2-6
CASSIGPTSGANVLTF
>TRBD2|TRBV2|.|TRBJ2-7
CASSGTLAGGRSYEQYF
>.|TRBV18|.|TRBJ2-7
CASSLDSYEQYF
>.|TRBV30|.|TRBJ1-4
CAWSRETVLGEKLFF
>TRBD1|TRBV11-2|.|TRBJ2-5
CASSPGQLETQYF
>.|TRBV7-8|.|TRBJ2-7
CASSLLVPGAPSEQYF
>TRBD1|TRBV10-3|.|TRBJ2-5
CAISPDRAETQYF
>TRBD2|TRBV2|.|TRBJ2-1
CASTQGGLAAYNEQFF
>TRBD1|TRBV28|.|TRBJ1-6
CASSTPGQGVTPLHF
>TRBD1|TRBV5-1|.|TRBJ2-1
CASREGQGAYNEQFF
>TRBD1|TRBV28|.|TRBJ2-7
CASSSRRTGVGYEQYF
>.|TRBV6-1|.|TRBJ2-5
CASSEVTRHLQETQYF
>TRBD2|TRBV7-2|once|TRBJ2-3
CASSLPLAGGQGPTDTQYF
>TRBD2|TRBV6-5|.|TRBJ2-7
CASSYDAGGYEQYF
>TRBD2|TRBV7-2|.|TRBJ2-3
CASSLGGGDPDTQYF
>TRBD1|TRBV6-6|.|TRBJ2-1
CASEDRGAYNEQFF
>.|TRBV11-2|.|TRBJ2-5
CASSRVREETQYF
>TRBD2|TRBV5-1|.|TRBJ2-7
CASSPRGGNYEQYF
>.|TRBV9|.|TRBJ2-5
CASTPLGREETQYF
>TRBD2|TRBV27|.|TRBJ2-2
CASSPGGYTGELFF
>.|TRBV7-9|.|TRBJ1-1
CASSPSTGMNTEAFF
>TRBD1|TRBV7-9|.|TRBJ1-1
CASRIPGQGVHTEAFF
>TRBD1|TRBV6-1|.|TRBJ2-2
CASTPDRVHAGELFF
>.|TRBV2|.|TRBJ2-1
CASSDLGTPTNEQFF
>.|TRBV7-9|.|TRBJ2-1
CATRHGYNEQFF
>.|TRBV7-2|.|TRBJ1-5
CASSPGGWGLGNQPQHF
>.|TRBV28|once|TRBJ2-7
CASSSWGPSGPSSYEQYF
>.|TRBV5-1|.|TRBJ2-7
CASSLNPDYEQYF
>.|TRBV9|.|TRBJ2-1
CASRSAHNEQFF
>.|TRBV5-4|.|TRBJ2-1
CASSPDSSYNEQFF
>.|TRBV11-2|.|TRBJ1-4
CASSPTFGEGEKLFF
>TRBD1|TRBV10-1|.|TRBJ2-1
CASRTTGDLNEQFF
>TRBD2|TRBV28|.|TRBJ2-1
CASSFQRGGEQFF
>.|TRBV2|few|TRBJ1-2
CASSDRVGGYTF
>TRBD2|TRBV7-8|.|TRBJ2-1
CASSLSSGTSGTGQFF
>TRBD2|TRBV6-5|.|TRBJ2-1
CASSYGFREGINEQFF
>.|TRBV5-6|.|TRBJ2-7
CASSLTSNEQYF
>.|TRBV2|.|TRBJ2-5
CASLTGGETQYF